The rows below give T cell receptor beta chains drawn from one sample of a study of CD8 T cells in ankylosing spondylitis. TCRdb ran MiXCR on the 5' RACE reads and lists one entry per CDR3 protein. The table shows hundreds of thousands of distinct CDR3 sequences, with under 25% occurring only once. Sequenced sample: blood, either unsorted or a sorted T cell fraction (not recorded which). These receptors originate from a female donor with ankylosing spondylitis or in good health (not recorded which). The CDR3 runs from the conserved cysteine through the conserved F or W. The order of the fields is CDR3 length, V gene, J gene, clone size, D gene, CDR3 protein, CDR3 DNA. D genes are given only for firm matches. Only part of the rows carry a size: once, few, many, or a class if the clone is expanded.

16	TRBV20-1	TRBJ2-1	.	TRBD2	CSARTSGRFTYNEQFF	TGCAGTGCCCGGACTAGCGGGCGGTTTACCTACAATGAGCAGTTCTTC
15	TRBV18	TRBJ1-3	few	.	CASSPGRDSGNTIYF	TGTGCCAGCTCACCCGGACGGGACTCTGGAAACACCATATATTTT
15	TRBV15	TRBJ2-7	few	TRBD2	CATSRAAGLAYEQYF	TGTGCCACCAGCAGAGCGGCGGGACTAGCTTACGAGCAGTACTTC
14	TRBV5-1	TRBJ1-1	.	.	CASSPGLQNTEAFF	TGCGCCAGCAGCCCGGGACTCCAGAACACTGAAGCTTTCTTT
15	TRBV19	TRBJ2-6	.	TRBD1	CASSNQGAGANVLTF	TGTGCCAGTAGTAATCAGGGGGCTGGGGCCAACGTCCTGACTTTC
12	TRBV18	TRBJ1-1	.	TRBD1	CASSLETGTAFF	TGTGCCAGCTCACTCGAGACAGGGACGGCTTTCTTT
14	TRBV30	TRBJ1-2	few	TRBD1	CAWSRTGGGYGYTF	TGTGCCTGGAGTAGGACAGGGGGAGGCTATGGCTACACCTTC
14	TRBV6-1	TRBJ1-4	.	.	CASTVLGHNEKLFF	TGTGCCAGCACCGTCCTTGGGCATAATGAAAAACTGTTTTTT
15	TRBV20-1	TRBJ2-7	.	.	CSARDGASLRGEQYF	TGCAGTGCTAGAGACGGGGCGTCTCTCCGGGGGGAGCAGTACTTC
13	TRBV11-2	TRBJ2-2	.	.	CASSQPPMGELFF	TGTGCCAGCAGCCAGCCCCCAATGGGGGAGCTGTTTTTT
14	TRBV29-1	TRBJ2-2	many	.	CSATLPTYTGELFF	TGCAGCGCTACCTTGCCGACCTACACCGGGGAGCTGTTTTTT
15	TRBV7-8	TRBJ1-2	few	.	CASSPSDRRFYGYTF	TGTGCCAGCAGCCCAAGCGACCGACGGTTCTATGGCTACACCTTC
12	TRBV10-3	TRBJ2-2	.	.	CAISDYTGELFF	TGTGCCATCAGTGACTACACCGGGGAGCTGTTTTTT
12	TRBV27	TRBJ2-7	few	TRBD1	CASSFRTGEQYF	TGTGCCAGCAGTTTTCGGACAGGCGAGCAGTACTTC
15	TRBV27	TRBJ2-1	few	.	CASSFWKRNNNEQFF	TGTGCCAGCAGTTTTTGGAAGCGGAACAACAATGAGCAGTTCTTC
15	TRBV7-9	TRBJ2-2	few	.	CASSPRQANTGELFF	TGTGCCAGCAGCCCACGACAGGCGAACACCGGGGAGCTGTTTTTT
13	TRBV4-3	TRBJ2-2	many	.	CASSQARPGELFF	TGCGCCAGCAGCCAAGCGCGGCCCGGGGAGCTGTTTTTT
12	TRBV6-5	TRBJ2-2	.	TRBD1	CASRPDRGTLFF	TGTGCCAGCAGACCGGACAGGGGGACGCTGTTTTTT
13	TRBV12-3/TRBV12-4	TRBJ2-2	many	.	CASSLDRVGELFF	TGTGCCAGCAGTTTAGACAGGGTCGGGGAGCTGTTTTTT
15	TRBV6-4	TRBJ1-1	.	TRBD1	CASRAFGTGGSEAFF	TGTGCCAGCAGAGCCTTCGGGACAGGGGGGTCTGAAGCTTTCTTT
12	TRBV29-1	TRBJ1-2	many	.	CSVGGGDYGYTF	TGCAGCGTTGGGGGGGGCGACTATGGCTACACCTTC
16	TRBV20-1	TRBJ2-2	.	TRBD1	CSARYGWTGNTGELFF	TGCAGTGCTAGATATGGGTGGACAGGGAACACCGGGGAGCTGTTTTTT
14	TRBV6-1	TRBJ2-4	.	TRBD2	CASSTPGLASRWYF	TGTGCCAGCAGTACACCGGGACTAGCGTCCCGTTGGTACTTC
17	TRBV9	TRBJ2-7	.	TRBD1	CASSVATGRGQDSEQYF	TGTGCCAGCAGCGTAGCTACGGGGCGGGGACAGGACAGTGAGCAGTACTTC
14	TRBV5-1	TRBJ1-1	few	.	CASKSDRLNTEAFF	TGCGCCAGCAAAAGCGACAGACTGAACACTGAAGCTTTCTTT
16	TRBV11-3	TRBJ2-3	few	TRBD1	CASSPRDRAGADTQYF	TGTGCCAGCAGCCCCCGGGACAGGGCTGGGGCAGATACGCAGTATTTT
15	TRBV7-9	TRBJ2-7	few	.	CASSLDQGRGYEQYF	TGTGCCAGCAGCTTAGACCAGGGGAGAGGGTACGAGCAGTACTTC
13	TRBV7-9	TRBJ2-7	.	.	CASSPWVSYEQYF	TGTGCCAGCAGCCCCTGGGTTTCCTACGAGCAGTACTTC
12	TRBV2	TRBJ2-3	.	.	CASNPDTDTQYF	TGTGCCAGCAACCCAGACACAGATACGCAGTATTTT
16	TRBV28	TRBJ2-1	few	TRBD2	CASSFLTSGRMNEQFF	TGTGCCAGCAGTTTCCTGACTAGCGGGAGGATGAACGAGCAGTTCTTC
17	TRBV15	TRBJ1-5	.	.	CATSRDRGVGSNQPQHF	TGTGCCACCAGCAGAGATAGGGGGGTGGGTAGCAATCAGCCCCAGCATTTT
14	TRBV12-3/TRBV12-4	TRBJ1-5	few	.	CASSRDQSNQPQHF	TGTGCCAGCAGCCGGGACCAAAGCAATCAGCCCCAGCATTTT
13	TRBV20-1	TRBJ2-7	few	TRBD2	CSASSSGPYEQYF	TGCAGTGCTAGTTCTAGCGGACCCTACGAGCAGTACTTC
15	TRBV5-1	TRBJ2-5	many	.	CASTLDSPVRETQYF	TGCGCCAGCACCTTGGACAGTCCTGTCCGGGAGACCCAGTACTTC
13	TRBV12-3/TRBV12-4	TRBJ2-5	.	.	CASSLREGGAQYF	TGTGCCAGCAGTTTAAGGGAGGGGGGGGCCCAGTACTTC
13	TRBV29-1	TRBJ2-5	many	.	CSVDSGNLETQYF	TGCAGCGTTGACTCGGGAAATTTGGAGACCCAGTACTTC
13	TRBV29-1	TRBJ1-3	few	.	CSVEVGTGNTIYF	TGCAGCGTTGAGGTGGGGACTGGAAACACCATATATTTT
15	TRBV12-3/TRBV12-4	TRBJ1-1	.	.	CASSQTGTKNTEAFF	TGTGCCAGCAGTCAAACCGGGACAAAAAACACTGAAGCTTTCTTT
15	TRBV29-1	TRBJ2-1	many	TRBD2	CSVGERREGLNEQFF	TGCAGCGTTGGGGAACGGCGGGAGGGCCTAAATGAGCAGTTCTTC
14	TRBV20-1	TRBJ1-2	.	.	CSARDPGAGDGYTF	TGCAGTGCTAGAGATCCCGGGGCAGGGGATGGCTACACCTTC
17	TRBV5-1	TRBJ1-1	many	TRBD1	CASSLGGQGRLGTEAFF	TGCGCCAGCAGCTTGGGGGGACAGGGGCGATTGGGCACTGAAGCTTTCTTT
14	TRBV30	TRBJ1-6	.	.	CAWSVETGNSPLHF	TGTGCCTGGAGTGTGGAGACCGGGAATTCACCCCTCCACTTT
14	TRBV6-1	TRBJ2-1	.	TRBD2	CASSKSSGRGEQFF	TGTGCCAGCAGTAAGTCTAGCGGGCGGGGTGAGCAGTTCTTC
17	TRBV18	TRBJ1-6	few	TRBD1	CASSPYRPTGSNSPLHF	TGTGCCAGCTCACCCTACCGCCCGACAGGGAGTAATTCACCCCTCCACTTT
15	TRBV5-1	TRBJ2-5	few	.	CASSLPQGLQETQYF	TGCGCCAGCAGCTTGCCCCAGGGACTGCAAGAGACCCAGTACTTC
14	TRBV15	TRBJ1-2	.	TRBD1	CATSRDGGQYGYTF	TGTGCCACCAGCAGAGATGGGGGACAGTATGGCTACACCTTC
17	TRBV6-5	TRBJ2-1	few	TRBD2	CASSYHTGTSGSYEQFF	TGTGCCAGCAGTTACCACACCGGGACTAGCGGGAGCTATGAGCAGTTCTTC
14	TRBV20-1	TRBJ2-7	.	TRBD2	CSAREGTSPYEQYF	TGCAGTGCTAGAGAGGGGACTAGCCCCTACGAGCAGTACTTC